This TCR beta chain originates from a study of cytotoxic CD8 clonotypes in ibrutinib-treated CLL. CDR1 is SEHNR and CDR2 is FQNEAQ in the germline V gene (reference sequence). V dropped 1 base and J dropped 8; count of bases not matched to a gene: 7. CDR3 length: 16 amino acids. This clone occurred once. Clones were sequenced by immunoSEQ multiplex PCR, and TCRdb holds only the in-frame ones, with some missing. The repertoire holds some 19,000 clones, with over 70% as singletons. The sample consisted of PBMCs, taken before ibrutinib treatment. V is TRBV7-9 and J is TRBJ1-4; 10 nucleotides line up with TRBD1. This receptor was taken from a human donor with chronic lymphocytic leukemia. The DNA of the CDR3 is TGTGCCAGCAGCTTAGGGGGACAGGGGTCTCGAGAAAAACTGTTTTTT. Protein product: CASSLGGQGSREKLFF.